This T cell receptor (beta chain) was recovered during a study of metastatic and nonmetastatic thyroid tumors. Study at large: A comparison of repertoires was made across blood and tumor or nodule tissue from malignant and benign thyroid patients.

This clone was counted a few times. V was trimmed by 2 bases and J by 0 bases, leaving 8 bases between them. The CDR3 runs to 15 residues. TCRdb ran MiXCR on the PCR reads. The sample gives about 30,000 clones, just under 30% of which show up once; 30% is in the top ten. No treatment had been given to any patient before thyroid surgery. The genes are TRBV12-3 or TRBV12-4 and TRBJ2-1, with D unclear. The sequenced sample consisted of blood. This clonotype was sampled from a female donor with papillary thyroid cancer or a benign thyroid nodule (not recorded which). Some clones in this sample may be carry-over from other donors' samples. The CDR3 reads CASSLRPSSYNEQFF. For the CDR3, the DNA is TGTGCCAGCAGTTTACGCCCGAGCTCCTACAATGAGCAGTTCTTC.